These 8 T cell receptor beta chains were all obtained from the same sample, sequenced in a study of cytomegalovirus exposure and HLA in healthy donors. The PCR employed 60 Vbeta primers together with 13 Jbeta primers. Data came from immunoSEQ multiplex PCR; TCRdb stores just in-frame clones and leaves some out. The sample lists tens of thousands of clones, around three quarters occurring once. Sequencing was done on a sample of PBMCs. The origin of the receptors is a man between 60 and 70 years old in good health and CMV-seropositive.

The J gene is TRBJ1-5, the V gene TRBV11-3; TRBD1 aligns across 9 bases. The J segment lost 7 bases and the V segment lost 2 bases, leaving 6 bases of the junction unmatched. Germline lookup yields CDR1 SGHNT and CDR2 YENEEA. The CDR3 is 15 residues long. CDR3 sequence (DNA): TGTGCCAGCAGCTTATACCGGGACAGGGTACAGCCCCAGCATTTT. It encodes CASSLYRDRVQPQHF.

This clone was found a few times. The gene calls are TRBV6-5 and TRBJ2-1; possible D gene TRBD1, 6 bases. Germline V gene lookup returns CDR1 MNHEY and CDR2 SVGAGI. The CDR3 has 13 residues. V shed 8 bases and J shed 7 bases, with 15 bases lying between them. CDR3 amino acids: CASSRGPQNEQFF. CDR3 coding DNA: TGTGCCAGCTCCAGGGGACCTCAGAATGAGCAGTTCTTC.

CDR3 bases: TGTGCCAGCAGGCGGACAGGAACTAACACTGAAGCTTTCTTT. The encoded protein is CASRRTGTNTEAFF. The rearrangement joins TRBV6-1 to TRBJ1-1; 7 bases line up with TRBD1. CDR1 is MNHNS, CDR2 SASEGT, per germline. V was pared by 6 bases and J by 2 bases, with 6 bases of the junction left unmatched. CDR3 length: 14 residues.

V and J are TRBV10-3 and TRBJ2-7, with 12 bases aligning to TRBD2. Germline CDR1 is ENHRY and CDR2 is SYGVKD. This CDR3 is built from 12 residues. Trimming removed 10 bases from V and 6 bases from J; junction bases left unmatched: 4. Written as DNA, the CDR3 is TGTGCCACGACTAGCGGGAGTGTCGAGCAGTACTTC. Its translation is CATTSGSVEQYF.

The rearrangement joins TRBV6-6 to TRBJ1-1, with D perhaps matching TRBD1 (5 bases). CDR3 length: 15 amino acids. Trimming took off 2 bases at V and 4 bases at J, with 14 bases between the two ends. CDR1 is MNHNY and CDR2 is SVGAGI in the germline V gene (reference sequence). CDR3 nucleotides: TGTGCCAGCAGTTACGGGGTCAGGGAGGGCACTGAAGCTTTCTTT. Its translation: CASSYGVREGTEAFF.

The chain has TRBV30 and TRBJ1-5; 10 bases fit TRBD1. Germline V gives CDR1 GTSNPN, CDR2 SVGIG (reference sequence). There are 16 residues in the CDR3. The CDR3 is CAPPRSGQGVQEAQHF. CDR3 in DNA: TGTGCTCCGCCACGCTCCGGACAGGGGGTTCAGGAAGCCCAGCATTTT.

The rearrangement uses TRBV5-1 and TRBJ1-1; D is unclear. Germline CDR1 is SGHRS and CDR2 is YFSETQ. The CDR3 contains 13 residues. Trimming removed 2 bases from V and 2 bases from J, with 7 bases in between. This CDR3 is CASSFEGNTEAFF. CDR3 DNA: TGCGCCAGCAGCTTTGAGGGAAACACTGAAGCTTTCTTT.

This chain joins TRBV11-3 and TRBJ1-1; TRBD1 agrees at 7 bases. In germline, CDR1 is SGHNT, CDR2 YENEEA. The V and J ends lost 5 bases and 8 bases, in that order; junction bases with no gene match: 8. CDR3 length: 13 residues. The CDR3 sequence is CASSSPIQGEAFF. The CDR3 nucleotides are TGTGCCAGCAGCAGCCCCATACAGGGGGAAGCTTTCTTT.